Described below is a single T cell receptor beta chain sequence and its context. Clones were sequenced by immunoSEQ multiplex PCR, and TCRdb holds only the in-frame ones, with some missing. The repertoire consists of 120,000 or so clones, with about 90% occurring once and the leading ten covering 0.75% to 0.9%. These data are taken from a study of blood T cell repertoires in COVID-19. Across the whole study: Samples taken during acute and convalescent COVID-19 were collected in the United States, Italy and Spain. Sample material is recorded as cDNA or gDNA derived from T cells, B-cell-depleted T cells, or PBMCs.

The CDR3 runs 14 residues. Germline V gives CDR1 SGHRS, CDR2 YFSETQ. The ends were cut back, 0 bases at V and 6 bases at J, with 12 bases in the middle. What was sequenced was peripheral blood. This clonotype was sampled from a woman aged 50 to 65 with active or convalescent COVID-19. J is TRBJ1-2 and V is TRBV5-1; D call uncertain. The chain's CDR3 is CASSLALTSHGYTF. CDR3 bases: TGCGCCAGCAGCTTGGCTCTGACTTCCCATGGCTACACCTTC.